This TCR beta chain was captured by sequencing in a study of regulatory T cells in long-lasting Graves disease. Study-wide results and limits: The study examined only peripheral blood, not thyroid tissue.

Time point specified: newly diagnosed GD, antithyroid drugs for less than 3 months. PBMCs provided the RNA from which the TCR library was made. CDR3 length equals 14 residues. Between the trimmed V and J ends, which lost 3 bases and 2 bases, there was a span of 10 bases. Germline V gives CDR1 MNHEY, CDR2 SMNVEV (reference sequence). The authors built TCR beta libraries using iRepertoire HTBI primers and Arm-PCR of CDR3 regions. TCRdb independently ran MiXCR on the multiplex PCR reads; one entry per CDR3 protein. The sample shows more than 300,000 distinct CDR3 sequences, about 12% of them seen only once. A word on this clonotype: Its antigen is unknown. It may be a read error: a sequence one base away is much more abundant.

These data were also filed under a second study, of T cells in Graves' hyperthyroidism and ophthalmopathy.

V gene TRBV27 combines with J gene TRBJ1-2; no clear D gene. The receptor was isolated from a woman between 18 and 29 years old with Graves disease. Specimen: peripheral blood mononuclear cells (PBMCs), collected at new diagnosis, from a patient treated with antithyroid drugs. Here the CDR3 DNA reads TGTGCCAGCAGTTTTCCGGGGAGGAACTATGGCTACACCTTC. Residues: CASSFPGRNYGYTF.